This T cell receptor beta chain emerged from a study of a mutant IDH1 vaccine in newly diagnosed glioma. Profiling relied on immunoSEQ multiplex PCR, and the TCRdb table lists in-frame clones only, not all of them. The table shows around 30,000 clones, with 80% to 90% occurring only once. Concerning this clone: Its antigen is still unknown.

The time point here: week 47, end of study. Each vaccine dose was 300 ug of mutant IDH1 20-mer peptide, with topical imiquimod. The germline gives CDR1 LNHNV, CDR2 YYDKDF (reference sequence). V dropped 2 bases and J dropped 7 bases, with 14 bases sitting between them. This CDR3 region has 15 residues. The receptor was derived from a woman in her 30s with glioma. The specimen was PBMCs, collected from a glioma patient whose treatment included an IDH1 peptide vaccine. The chain carries TRBV15 and TRBJ1-4, with D tentatively TRBD1 (5 bases). CDR3 region: CATSRWSAGGEKLFF. The DNA for the CDR3 is TGTGCCACCAGCAGATGGTCAGCGGGGGGTGAAAAACTGTTTTTT. The complete variable domain, with remaining parts taken from reference TRBV15 and TRBJ1-4, reads DAMVIQNPRYQVTQFGKPVTLSCSQTLNHNVMYWYQQKSSQAPKLLFHYYDKDFNNEADTPDNFQSRRPNTSFCFLDIRSPGLGDTAMYLCATSRWSAGGEKLFFGSGTQLSVL.